The 10 T cell receptor beta chains presented below share a single source sample, sequenced in a study of blood T cell repertoires in COVID-19. Only in-frame clones appear in the TCRdb table, and some are missing; sequencing was by immunoSEQ multiplex PCR. The repertoire consists of 130,000 to 150,000 clones, with 84% occurring once and the leading ten covering 6.5% to 9%. The sample taken for sequencing was peripheral blood. The receptors shown here come from a woman aged 50 to 60 in a cohort sampled during active or convalescent COVID-19.

In this sample, this clone turned up once. The rearrangement links TRBV6-2 or TRBV6-3 to TRBJ1-1; D is possibly TRBD1 (5 bases). V lost 2 bases and J lost 4, with 8 bases in between. The germline V gene encodes CDR1 MNHEY and CDR2 SVGEGT. The CDR3 length is 13 residues. The CDR3 DNA sequence: TGTGCCAGCAGTTACGGGGGGACCACTGAAGCTTTCTTT. Translated: CASSYGGTTEAFF.

The V gene is TRBV5-5, the J gene TRBJ2-2; weak D call: TRBD1 (6 bases). The V gene lost 0 bases and the J gene lost 6 bases, with 12 bases spanning the gap. CDR3 size: 15 residues. Germline lookup yields CDR1 SGHKS and CDR2 YYEKEE (reference sequence). In DNA form, the CDR3 reads TGTGCCAGCAGCTTGGGAGTGGGGGCCCCCGGGGAGCTGTTTTTT. Amino acid sequence: CASSLGVGAPGELFF.

The chain is built from TRBV6-6 and TRBJ2-5; 14 nucleotides line up with TRBD2. The CDR3 covers 16 residues. Germline V gene lookup returns CDR1 MNHNY and CDR2 SVGAGI (reference sequence). Trimming at V came to 5 bases and at J to 5 bases, leaving 7 bases not matched to a gene. CDR3 in amino acids: CASSRRTSGGIETQYF. Written as DNA, the CDR3 is TGTGCCAGCAGTCGTAGGACTAGCGGGGGGATTGAGACCCAGTACTTC.

Only a few counts were recorded for this clone. The chain couples TRBV10-1 to TRBJ2-7; D is undetermined. V lost 2 bases and J 2 bases, leaving 4 bases between the germline ends. Germline-derived CDR1 and CDR2 are WNHNN and SYGVQD (reference sequence). CDR3 length equals 12 residues. This chain's CDR3 is CASSETTYEQYF. CDR3 in DNA: TGCGCCAGCAGTGAGACAACCTACGAGCAGTACTTC.

The chain is built from TRBV6-6 and TRBJ1-5, with a possible D match to TRBD1 (6 bases). This CDR3 contains 14 residues. V was shortened by 2 bases and J by 6 bases, with 11 bases between the two germline ends. CDR1 is MNHNY, CDR2 SVGAGI, per germline (reference sequence). The CDR3 here is CASSYPQGTQPQHF. CDR3 DNA: TGTGCCAGCAGTTACCCACAGGGTACTCAGCCCCAGCATTTT.

V is TRBV29-1 and J is TRBJ2-3; no reliable D call. The V end lost 3 bases, the J end lost 7 bases, and 17 bases lay between the germline ends. CDR1 is SQVTM and CDR2 is ANQGSEA in the germline V gene. The CDR3 runs 14 residues. The CDR3 spells CSVELTPGEYTQYF. The CDR3 DNA reads TGCAGCGTTGAGTTGACCCCCGGAGAATATACGCAGTATTTT.

This chain uses TRBV12-3 or TRBV12-4 with TRBJ2-7; the match to TRBD1 covers 10 bases. V was clipped by 3 bases and J by 6 bases; unmatched bases: 2. The CDR3 is 13 residues long. The CDR3 loop is CASSFWDRGEQYF. DNA of the CDR3: TGTGCCAGCAGTTTTTGGGACAGGGGCGAGCAGTACTTC.

The gene calls are TRBV19 and TRBJ2-7, with D perhaps matching TRBD1 (5 bases). Germline-derived CDR1 and CDR2 are LNHDA and SQIVND (reference sequence). The CDR3 spans 13 residues. Deletions cut 4 bases from V and 3 bases from J, with 10 bases between. The CDR3 sequence is CASSRQNYYEQYF. In DNA form, the CDR3 reads TGTGCCAGTAGTAGACAGAATTACTACGAGCAGTACTTC.

The chain carries TRBV4-3 and TRBJ2-7; TRBD1 matches 8 bases. The V gene end was trimmed by 1 base and the J gene end by 4 bases; junction bases not matched to a gene: 3. Germline CDR1 reads LGHNA; CDR2 reads YSLEER. CDR3 length: 14 amino acids. CDR3 loop: CASSQATGAYEQYF. CDR3 sequence (DNA): TGCGCCAGCAGCCAAGCGACAGGGGCATACGAGCAGTACTTC.

This chain links TRBV6-1 with TRBJ2-1, with D perhaps matching TRBD2 (6 bases). The CDR3 runs 15 residues. V was clipped by 1 base and J by 8 bases, with 15 bases between them. CDR1 and CDR2 from the germline V gene are MNHNS and SASEGT. In DNA form, the CDR3 reads TGTGCCAGCAGTGAAGTGATAGCTGCGGGACATGAGCAGTTCTTC. As protein: CASSEVIAAGHEQFF.